Following are 15 T cell receptor beta chains from one sample sequenced in a study of CD8+ T cells in alopecia areata. cDNA prepared by RNA extraction and subsequent reverse transcription served as the template for sequencing. Libraries were prepared by immunoSEQ multiplex PCR; TCRdb keeps only in-frame clonotypes and omits some of them. In the table there are some 240,000 clones, under 60% of which are singletons. Treatment given: oral pan-JAK inhibitor, 5-10 mg twice daily. Sample: CD4+ T cells sorted from blood, taken at week 4, from a patient treated with tofacitinib. Every receptor here comes from a human donor with alopecia areata.

The gene calls are TRBV5-1 and TRBJ1-6; D not resolved. Germline V gene data show CDR1 as SGHRS and CDR2 as YFSETQ. There are 13 residues in the CDR3. V was pared by 4 bases and J by 7 bases, with 9 bases between. For the CDR3, the DNA is TGCGCCAGCAGCGGCCCACCAAATTCACCCCTCCACTTT. Translating it yields CASSGPPNSPLHF.

Ten or more counts support this clone. The CDR3 DNA reads TGTGCCAGCAGTGTTAAACAGGGGGCGTTTGGAAACACCATATATTTT. This encodes CASSVKQGAFGNTIYF. The gene calls are TRBV2 and TRBJ1-3; the match to TRBD1 covers 9 bases. CDR1 and CDR2 from the germline V gene are SNHLY and FYNNEI. V trimming: 4 bases; J trimming: 3 bases; junction bases outside the gene matches: 7. This CDR3 contains 16 residues.

The chain links TRBV7-2 to TRBJ2-5; weak D call: TRBD1 (6 bases). The CDR3 consists of 14 residues. Germline CDR1 reads SGHTA; CDR2 reads FQGNSA. V lost 6 bases and J lost 1, with 12 bases in between. CDR3 DNA: TGTGCCAGCAGGTTAACAGGGTTCCAAGAGACCCAGTACTTC. It encodes CASRLTGFQETQYF.

V gene TRBV7-9 combines with J gene TRBJ2-4, with 10 positions matching TRBD2. This CDR3 has 15 amino acids. Germline values: CDR1 SEHNR, CDR2 FQNEAQ (reference sequence). With V trimmed by 4 bases and J by 8 bases, 8 bases remained unmatched. Written as DNA, the CDR3 is TGTGCCAGCAGCTATCTAGCGGGGGCCGTGGACATTCAGTACTTC. Protein: CASSYLAGAVDIQYF.

This clone showed up just a few times. The chain recombines TRBV15 with TRBJ2-6, with D maybe TRBD1 (5 bases). Trimming cost V 4 bases and J 0 bases, with 7 bases left between them. Germline CDR1 LNHNV, CDR2 YYDKDF (reference sequence). CDR3 length equals 15 residues. The CDR3 region has the DNA TGTGCCACCAGCACAACAGGCTCTGGGGCCAACGTCCTGACTTTC. Translated: CATSTTGSGANVLTF.

This clone was observed a single time. V is TRBV6-5 and J is TRBJ2-1; the match to TRBD2 covers 10 bases. The CDR3 extends over 14 amino acids. Germline CDR1 reads MNHEY; CDR2 reads SVGAGI. The junction had 7 bases not matched to a gene; V was cut back by 6 bases and J by 8 bases. DNA of the CDR3: TGTGCCAGCAGCAAGGCTAGCGGGGGATATGAGCAGTTCTTC. Its protein product is CASSKASGGYEQFF.

V gene TRBV6-1 combines with J gene TRBJ2-7, with TRBD1 matching over 10 bases. The CDR3 has 15 residues. Losses at the gene ends were 6 bases for V and 2 bases for J; bases not matched to a gene: 7. In germline, CDR1 is MNHNS, CDR2 SASEGT. The chain's CDR3 is CASSPRDRGPYEQYF. The CDR3 region has the DNA TGTGCCAGCAGCCCCCGGGACAGGGGTCCCTACGAGCAGTACTTC.

The J gene is TRBJ2-2, the V gene TRBV7-3, with D unclear. CDR3 length equals 14 residues. V was pared by 4 bases and J by 3 bases, with 9 bases between. CDR1 and CDR2 (germline): SGHTA, FQGTGA. The chain's CDR3 is CASSSQQHTGELFF. The CDR3 DNA follows: TGTGCCAGCAGCTCTCAACAGCACACCGGGGAGCTGTTTTTT.

The rearrangement joins TRBV19 to TRBJ1-6; D gene ambiguous. This CDR3 is 14 amino acids long. The V end was cut by 5 bases, the J end by 5 bases, with 10 bases between. Germline CDR1 and CDR2: LNHDA and SQIVND (reference sequence). The CDR3 is CASSESFDNSPLHF. Written as DNA, the CDR3 is TGTGCCAGTAGTGAGTCCTTCGATAATTCACCCCTCCACTTT. The full variable domain, completed using reference TRBV19 and TRBJ1-6, is DGGITQSPKYLFRKEGQNVTLSCEQNLNHDAMYWYRQDPGQGLRLIYYSQIVNDFQKGDIAEGYSVSREKKESFPLTVTSAQKNPTAFYLCASSESFDNSPLHFGNGTRLTVT.

The rearrangement joins TRBV11-2 to TRBJ2-6; D unresolved. The V gene's germline CDR1 is SGHAT and CDR2 FQNNGV. This CDR3 has 17 residues. V was shortened by 0 bases and J by 4 bases, with 13 bases between the two germline ends. The CDR3, as DNA: TGTGCCAGCAGCTTAGATGGCGGCCCGGGCGGGGCCAACGTCCTGACTTTC. Its protein is CASSLDGGPGGANVLTF.

This chain joins TRBV30 and TRBJ2-7; D ambiguous. Germline-derived CDR1 and CDR2 are GTSNPN and SVGIG (reference sequence). The CDR3 loop spans 15 amino acids. V was cut by 0 bases and J by 0 bases, with 12 bases left in between. CDR3 nucleotide sequence: TGTGCCTGGAGTGTACTCAGCAGTAGCTCCTACGAGCAGTACTTC. This encodes CAWSVLSSSSYEQYF.

This clone was picked up one time. The chain couples TRBV25-1 to TRBJ1-1; D uncertain. The ends were cut back, 3 bases at V and 5 bases at J, with 10 bases in the middle. Germline V gene lookup returns CDR1 MGHDK and CDR2 SYGVNS. This CDR3 is 13 amino acids long. CDR3 bases: TGTGCCAGCAGTGAGTCTGCTCCGACTGAAGCTTTCTTT. This gives the protein CASSESAPTEAFF.

The V call is TRBV29-1, the J call TRBJ2-1; the D call may be TRBD1 or TRBD2 (5 bases each). Germline CDR1 reads SQVTM; CDR2 reads ANQGSEA. V gave up 8 bases and J gave up 5 bases, with 13 bases separating them. The CDR3 is 12 residues long. The CDR3 loop reads CSRTGPNNEQFF. CDR3 nucleotide sequence: TGCAGCCGCACGGGGCCTAACAATGAGCAGTTCTTC.

The rearrangement joins TRBV7-2 to TRBJ2-7, with 9 positions matching TRBD1. Per germline, CDR1 SGHTA and CDR2 FQGNSA. V dropped 0 bases and J dropped 7; count of bases not matched to a gene: 7. The CDR3 length is 15 residues. This chain's CDR3 is CASSLAGQGSMEQYF. DNA of the CDR3: TGTGCCAGCAGCTTAGCCGGACAGGGGTCGATGGAGCAGTACTTC.

J is TRBJ2-5 and V is TRBV29-1; D is possibly TRBD1 (7 bases). This CDR3 region has 15 residues. In germline, CDR1 is SQVTM, CDR2 ANQGSEA. The V gene lost 6 bases and the J gene lost 2 bases, with 19 bases spanning the gap. CDR3 amino acids: CSVERQGGGQETQYF. As DNA, the CDR3 is TGCAGCGTCGAAAGACAGGGCGGAGGGCAAGAGACCCAGTACTTC. Complete variable domain (other parts from reference TRBV29-1 and TRBJ2-5): SAVISQKPSRDICQRGTSLTIQCQVDSQVTMMFWYRQQPGQSLTLIATANQGSEATYESGFVIDKFPISRPNLTFSTLTVSNMSPEDSSIYLCSVERQGGGQETQYFGPGTRLLVL.